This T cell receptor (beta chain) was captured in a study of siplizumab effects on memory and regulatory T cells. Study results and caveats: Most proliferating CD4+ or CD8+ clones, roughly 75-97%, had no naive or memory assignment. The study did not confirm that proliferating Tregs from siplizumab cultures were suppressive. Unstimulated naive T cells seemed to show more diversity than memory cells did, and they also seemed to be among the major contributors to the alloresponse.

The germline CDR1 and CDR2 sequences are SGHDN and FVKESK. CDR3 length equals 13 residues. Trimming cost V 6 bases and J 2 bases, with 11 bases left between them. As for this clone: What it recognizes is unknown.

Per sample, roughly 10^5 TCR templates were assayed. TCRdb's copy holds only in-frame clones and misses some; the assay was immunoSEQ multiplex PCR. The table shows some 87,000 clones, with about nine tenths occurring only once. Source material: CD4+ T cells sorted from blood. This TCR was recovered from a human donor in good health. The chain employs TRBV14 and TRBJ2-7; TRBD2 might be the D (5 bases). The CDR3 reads CASSRAGPYEQYF. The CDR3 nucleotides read TGTGCCAGCAGTCGCGCGGGCCCCTACGAGCAGTACTTC.